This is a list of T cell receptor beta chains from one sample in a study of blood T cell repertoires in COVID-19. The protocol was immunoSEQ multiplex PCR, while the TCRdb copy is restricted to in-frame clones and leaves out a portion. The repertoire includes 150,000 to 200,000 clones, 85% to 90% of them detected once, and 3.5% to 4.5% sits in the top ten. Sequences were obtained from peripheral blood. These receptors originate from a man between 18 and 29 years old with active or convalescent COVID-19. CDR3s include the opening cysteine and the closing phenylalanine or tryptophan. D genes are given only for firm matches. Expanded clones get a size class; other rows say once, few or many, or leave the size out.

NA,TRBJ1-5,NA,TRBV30,CAWADGLGQPQHF,TGTGCCTGGGCAGACGGGTTGGGTCAGCCCCAGCATTTT
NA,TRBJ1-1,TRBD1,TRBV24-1,CATSTGQASEAFF,TGTGCCACCAGTACCGGACAGGCTAGTGAAGCTTTCTTT
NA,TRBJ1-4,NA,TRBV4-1,CASSLFPGGEGNEKLFF,TGCGCCAGCAGCCTCTTCCCTGGGGGGGAGGGGAATGAAAAACTGTTTTTT
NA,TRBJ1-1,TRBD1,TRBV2,CASSPRGRLTEAFF,TGTGCCAGCAGCCCCAGGGGGCGGTTAACTGAAGCTTTCTTT
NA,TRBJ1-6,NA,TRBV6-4,CASSQEPDNSPLHF,TGTGCCAGCAGTCAAGAACCAGATAATTCACCCCTCCACTTT
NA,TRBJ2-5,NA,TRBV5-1,CASSPARTAQETQYF,TGCGCCAGCAGCCCCGCCAGGACAGCACAAGAGACCCAGTACTTC
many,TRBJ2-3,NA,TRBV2,CASLDEDAGTQYF,TGTGCCAGCCTCGACGAGGATGCCGGAACGCAGTATTTT
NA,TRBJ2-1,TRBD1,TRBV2,CASTLRRDRAFNEQFF,TGTGCCAGCACCCTGCGGAGGGACAGGGCGTTCAATGAGCAGTTCTTC
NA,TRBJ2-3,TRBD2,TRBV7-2,CASSLAPPGGGTDTQYF,TGTGCCAGCAGCTTGGCGCCGCCGGGGGGGGGCACAGATACGCAGTATTTT
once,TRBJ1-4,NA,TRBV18,CASSPSEAATNEKLFF,TGTGCCAGCTCACCCAGTGAGGCGGCAACTAATGAAAAACTGTTTTTT
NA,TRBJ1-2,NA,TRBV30,CAWSVQRVNYGYTF,TGTGCCTGGAGTGTACAGCGGGTTAACTATGGCTACACCTTC